The TCR beta chain described here comes from a study of radiation and T cells in renal cell carcinoma. Sequencing was performed with immunoSEQ multiplex PCR; in TCRdb, only in-frame clones are kept and a portion is missing. The repertoire holds some 120,000 clones, with approximately 75% as singletons. Time point noted: blood 2 weeks post-SBRT. The treatment here: 15 Gy SBRT to primary tumor, nephrectomy 4 weeks later. The CDR3 consists of 17 residues. The ends lost 1 base at V and 5 bases at J; junction bases unmatched: 12. Germline loops: CDR1 GTSNPN, CDR2 SVGIG (reference sequence). This material consisted of blood, taken from a patient whose treatment included radiotherapy and nephrectomy. This receptor was taken from a woman aged 55-70 years with renal cell carcinoma. The chain links TRBV30 to TRBJ2-5; 11 bases align to TRBD2. The CDR3 loop reads CAWSGLAGGFVRETQYF. The CDR3 coding sequence is TGTGCCTGGAGTGGTCTAGCGGGAGGTTTTGTACGGGAGACCCAGTACTTC.